The T cell receptor beta chain under discussion was sequenced for a study of cytomegalovirus exposure and HLA in healthy donors (dated by TCRdb to 2016 to 2017). About the investigation overall: In an earlier analysis of fewer than 750 of the donors, 250 to 350 Gb of sequence data and 117 million unique TCR beta sequences from about 190 million T cells were reported. An early release covering roughly 640 HLA-typed donors comprised about 320 gigabases of sequencing data and around 80 million unique TCR sequences. The genetic ancestry cluster associated with self-reported Caucasian donors included 70% to 85% of the roughly 390 genotyped donors. The aim of the study was to test whether cataloging public T cell receptors could identify signatures of past pathogen exposure. Using immunosequencing, the study profiled T cell repertoires from 666 subjects and related those repertoires to cytomegalovirus serostatus. In addition to the first cohort of 666 subjects, a separate validation cohort of 130 or so different subjects was used. To predict cytomegalovirus infection status, the study brought together high-throughput TCR immunosequencing, statistical association of individual TCRs with disease status, and machine learning. A later analysis re-analyzed previously published TCR beta repertoires from 666 donors and added high-resolution HLA genotyping to study TCR occurrence patterns. In the later analysis, no new phenotypic data were used to find candidate immune exposures; instead, reliance was placed on TCR beta sequences and their occurrence across donors. An earlier analysis of 500 to 750 of the donors applied high-throughput TCR beta sequencing to assess whether each TCR beta V gene segment acted as functional or pseudogenic. Donor age, sex, ethnicity and CMV serostatus were compiled alongside the repertoire data. A later genetic analysis took genome-wide SNP genotypes for about 65% of the roughly 670 donors and used that subset as a discovery cohort. Every discovery cohort repertoire had been produced on one sequencing platform. Class I and class II HLA loci were covered by the typing at four-digit resolution. Typing coverage varied by locus: roughly 629-640 donors for A, B, C, DRB1 and DQB1; roughly 510 for DQA1; around 570 for DPA1; roughly 450 for DPB1. About five DR-DQ haplotypes were handled as single units for association and clustering, since linkage in the cohort was strong. Among some 410 genotyped donors of the cohort, an average of approximately 220,000 unique TCR beta nucleotide sequences was sequenced per donor, of which about 19% were non-productive.

To prepare the library, the immunoSEQ multiplex PCR assay was applied. For the multiplex PCR, a mixture combining 60 forward primers for TCR Vbeta segments and 13 reverse primers for TCR Jbeta segments was used. The CDR3 region of rearranged TCR beta genes was amplified from genomic DNA by a multiplex PCR assay. Amplified TCR beta libraries were sequenced as 87-base-pair reads on the Illumina HiSeq System. For the original study's pipeline: A later analysis tallied around 82 million unique TCR beta chains across the 666 repertoires, and about 12 million of those chains were shared by two or more donors. A nearest-neighbor algorithm error-corrected the raw reads and collapsed the reads into unique sequences, merging closely related sequences to remove PCR and sequencing errors. CDR3 sequences were aligned to IMGT reference sequences to assign V, D and J gene segments. For a sequence to be retained, a match of at least six nucleotides to both a V gene segment and a J gene segment was required. A rearrangement was called productive if the CDR3 had no stop codons and remained in frame with V and J, and every other rearrangement was called non-productive. CDR3 was defined according to IMGT convention as the region running from the second conserved V-encoded cysteine to the conserved J-encoded phenylalanine. The earlier analysis of roughly 590 of the donors excluded sequences that lacked an unambiguous match to a single V gene segment. An earlier analysis of 450 to 650 of the donors called V segments functional above 56.7% productive rearrangements and segregating when the between-donor standard deviation exceeded 5%. A statistical classification framework was developed to diagnose cytomegalovirus status using the catalog of TCR beta chain sequences. A later analysis assigned V and J genes by comparing TCR nucleotide sequences with IMGT/GENE-DB human TR gene sequences. In a later analysis, CDR3 sequences and most-parsimonious VDJ recombination scenarios were assigned using the TCRdist pipeline. In a later analysis, each TCR beta chain was defined by its CDR3 amino acid sequence together with its V-gene family, and reads without a unique V-gene family were excluded. A later analysis removed 592 highly shared, low-generation-probability nucleotide sequences to deal with suspected cross-contamination and a sequencing artifact. For each public chain, a later analysis derived a clonal expansion index from normalized ranks of inferred template counts within each repertoire. A later analysis computed generation probabilities with a VDJ recombination model fitted to out-of-frame rearrangements, and checked the results against IGoR. A later analysis scored TCR-TCR, TCR-HLA and TCR-CMV co-occurrence with hypergeometric tests, applying a repertoire-size bias correction to TCR pairs. To estimate false discovery rates, a later analysis permuted the HLA or CMV assignments 20 times. In a later analysis, co-occurring TCRs were grouped using DBSCAN, with TCRdist sequence similarity added in when clustering inside HLA-allele-positive subsets. Co-occurrence clustering excluded repertoires with fewer than 30,000 or more than 120,000 public chains, plus five with anomalous nucleotide sharing. This is the immuneACCESS table as TCRdb keeps it, with only in-frame sequences that have V and J called. A part of the clones is gone; compared with another copy, unresolved V genes explain less than half, and the rest is unexplained. From that table come the V and J calls and clone size; the DNA was used to work out D and trimming. Within this sample are some 120,000 clones, with over 60% of them counted one time only. The ten largest clones add up to more than 4.5% of the sample.

The germline V gene encodes CDR1 SGHTA and CDR2 FQGNSA. Compared with germline, V lacks 5 bases and J lacks 5 bases; bases without a gene match: 9. From the cysteine through the phenylalanine, the CDR3 covers 16 amino acids. The entry retains the CDR3 DNA only, 48 bases that are in frame from base 1. In total, about 650 healthy bone marrow donors made up the cohort. All cohort members were sampled while nominally healthy, although unrecorded immune exposures were likely present. The donor tested CMV seropositive and was one of the 289 seropositive cohort members. A peripheral blood sample was provided by each donor, and peripheral blood mononuclear cells were used for TCR beta sequencing. Genomic DNA was extracted from the blood cell samples with the Qiagen DNeasy Blood Extraction Kit. General study outcomes and caveats: In a later analysis, HLA-associated TCR beta chains showed more clonal expansion and lower generation probabilities than non-associated chains that were equally common. A further reported finding was that TCR beta sequences accurately predicted the HLA-A and HLA-B alleles for most subjects in the first cohort. The 87-base-pair reads could not distinguish some IMGT-functional V segments, including TRBV6-2 and TRBV6-3, so those segments were excluded. Because HLA typing was unavailable for some donors at each locus, only the typed subset was used in association tests. CMV serostatus was the only immune exposure information available for the cohort. The study gave a list of 150 to 200 TCR beta chains associated with cytomegalovirus. Across donors, most TCR sequences were observed very rarely, whereas some public TCRs were present in many individuals. When HLA alleles, especially DR and DQ, strongly co-occurred, attributing TCR associations to individual alleles was difficult. Correlated functional status among segregating V segments might reflect linkage disequilibrium, but an unknown experimental factor could not be ruled out. Sequencing depth was assumed to be roughly uniform across donors in the presence/absence analyses, though that assumption may not hold. About 17 rarely observed V segments, including chromosome 9 orphons, were excluded from the earlier analysis of several hundred of the donors because counts were too low. A later analysis associated about 17,000 TCR beta sequences with specific HLA alleles at a false discovery rate of 0.05. A cluster of highly shared sequence variants was judged likely to represent a technical artifact of the sequencing pipeline. A later genetic analysis associated a missense DCLRE1C variant with V-gene and J-gene trimming of TCR beta chains, and an independent cohort replicated the association. The authors suggested that the approach could potentially be generalized to other disease states and immunological phenotypes. In a later analysis, the rate of TCR association differed among HLA loci, with DRB1 alleles having the most associated TCRs and HLA-C alleles having the fewest. According to a later genetic analysis, donors in an Asian-associated ancestry cluster had fewer N-insertions in productive TCRs than the roughly 670-donor mean. Only TCR beta chains were sequenced in this cohort, and the absence of alpha or paired-chain data limited detectable features. A few of the identified cytomegalovirus-associated TCR beta chains were confirmed in vitro to be specific for cytomegalovirus antigens. In a later analysis, most CMV-associated TCR beta chains were found to appear HLA-restricted, with HLA associations seemingly driven largely by CMV exposure. An earlier analysis of 587 of the donors showed that most TCR beta V segments appeared in productive rearrangements either about 87% or about 30% of the time, which broadly matched IMGT annotations. Cytomegalovirus status was reported to be diagnosed by the classifier with high specificity and sensitivity in both the original and validation cohorts. Several of the top co-occurrence clusters appeared to be linked to parvovirus B19, influenza, CMV and Epstein-Barr virus, according to a later analysis.

Concerning this clone: Its antigen is unknown. Base qualities are missing; no much larger clone stands one base away.

The chain employs TRBV7-2 and TRBJ1-6; the central 7 bases match TRBD1. This receptor was taken from a man in his 60s in good health and CMV-seropositive. Material: PBMCs. The CDR3 protein: CASSRDRVLNNSPLHF. The sequence in DNA is TGTGCCAGCAGCCGCGACAGGGTCTTAAATAATTCACCCCTCCACTTT.